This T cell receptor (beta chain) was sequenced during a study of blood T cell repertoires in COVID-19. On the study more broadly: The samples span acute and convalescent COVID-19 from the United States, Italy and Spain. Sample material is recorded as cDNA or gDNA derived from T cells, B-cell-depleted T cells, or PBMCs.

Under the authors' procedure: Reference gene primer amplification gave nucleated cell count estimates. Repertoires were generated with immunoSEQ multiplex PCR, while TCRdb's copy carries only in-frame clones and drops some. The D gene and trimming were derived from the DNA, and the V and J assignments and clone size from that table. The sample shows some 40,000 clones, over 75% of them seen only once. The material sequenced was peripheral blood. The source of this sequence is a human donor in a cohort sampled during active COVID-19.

CDR3 residues: CASSEWRTGTDTQYF. As DNA, the CDR3 is TGTGCCAGCAGTGAATGGAGGACAGGGACAGATACGCAGTATTTT. This chain connects TRBV25-1 to TRBJ2-3; 8 bases fit TRBD1. V shed 1 base and J 3 bases; nucleotides not matched to a gene: 3. The CDR3 is 15 residues long. Germline V CDR1 and CDR2: MGHDK, SYGVNS.